A single sample is the source of the 26 T cell receptor beta chains below, sequenced in a study of T cells in Graves' hyperthyroidism and ophthalmopathy. TCR beta CDR3 regions were amplified from RNA transcripts. Primed by the HTBI set, a first-round RT-PCR was run on the TCR CDR3. TCRdb recomputed calls from the multiplex PCR reads with MiXCR, one row per CDR3 protein. Of some 380,000 distinct CDR3 sequences listed, roughly 13% are singletons. The sequenced sample was blood. These receptors were taken from a young man with Graves' hyperthyroidism that later progressed to Graves' ophthalmopathy.

This clonotype was detected a few times. The genes are TRBV28 and TRBJ2-7; maybe TRBD1 (5 bases). This CDR3 is built from 14 residues. CDR1 is MDHEN, CDR2 SYDVKM, per germline. Between the trimmed V and J ends, which lost 2 bases and 3 bases, there was a span of 11 bases. As DNA, the CDR3 is TGTGCCAGCAGTTTAAGGGGCTATCTCTACGAGCAGTACTTC. Residues: CASSLRGYLYEQYF. The full variable domain, in which reference TRBV28 and TRBJ2-7 provide the parts outside the CDR3, is DVKVTQSSRYLVKRTGEKVFLECVQDMDHENMFWYRQDPGLGLRLIYFSYDVKMKEKGDIPEGYSVSREKKERFSLILESASTNQTSMYLCASSLRGYLYEQYFGPGTRLTVT.

This clonotype was counted many times. This chain links TRBV12-5 with TRBJ1-1; 8 bases are shared with TRBD1. Trimming cost V 2 bases and J 0 bases; bases outside gene matches: 2. The germline V gene has CDR1 LGHNT and CDR2 FRNRAP. The CDR3 loop spans 15 amino acids. CDR3 in DNA: TGTGCTAGTGGTTTGCGGACAGGGTTGAACACTGAAGCTTTCTTT. Translating it yields CASGLRTGLNTEAFF.

This clonotype was found once. The CDR3 loop is CASSASGAGYEQYF. Written as DNA, the CDR3 is TGTGCCAGCAGCGCTAGCGGGGCGGGGTACGAGCAGTACTTC. J is TRBJ2-7 and V is TRBV9; 9 bases are a match to TRBD2. CDR3 length: 14 residues. In germline, CDR1 is SGDLS, CDR2 YYNGEE. Germline trimming cut 3 bases from V and 4 bases from J; bases unmatched to any gene: 5.

This clonotype was counted at least ten times. The chain joins TRBV6-6 to TRBJ1-1; D unclear. The V gene's germline CDR1 is MNHNY and CDR2 SVGAGI (reference sequence). The CDR3 covers 13 residues. Between the trimmed V and J ends, which lost 1 base and 5 bases, there was a span of 8 bases. The CDR3 is CASSYLGMTEAFF. CDR3 sequence (DNA): TGTGCCAGCAGTTACTTGGGGATGACTGAAGCTTTCTTT.

The table lists this clonotype with a few counts. The chain is built from TRBV5-1 and TRBJ2-2; TRBD1 agrees at 9 bases. The CDR3 loop spans 16 amino acids. Unmatched junction bases numbered 4, after V lost 1 base and J lost 3 bases. Germline loops: CDR1 SGHRS, CDR2 YFSETQ. This chain's CDR3 is CASSLWTGEHTGELFF. CDR3 sequence (DNA): TGCGCCAGCAGCTTGTGGACAGGGGAGCACACCGGGGAGCTGTTTTTT.

The sample holds a few counts of this clonotype. The chain recombines TRBV3-1 with TRBJ1-2; D unresolved. Germline V lookup: CDR1 LGHDT, CDR2 YNNKEL (reference sequence). Trimming took 4 bases from V and 0 from J, leaving 6 bases between them. This CDR3 has 13 amino acids. The DNA for the CDR3 is TGTGCCAGCAGCCCTCAGCCTAACTATGGCTACACCTTC. Encoded protein: CASSPQPNYGYTF.

This chain uses TRBV7-9 with TRBJ2-7, with 9 bases identical to TRBD1. V lost 6 bases and J lost 6; bases outside the gene matches: 6. Germline CDR1 SEHNR, CDR2 FQNEAQ (reference sequence). The CDR3 totals 13 residues. As DNA, the CDR3 is TGTGCCAGCAGATCCACAGGGGGCTTCGAGCAGTACTTC. Its translation is CASRSTGGFEQYF.

This clonotype was observed many times. The chain combines TRBV27 with TRBJ1-1, with a weak D call TRBD1 (5 bases). Germline-derived CDR1 and CDR2 are MNHEY and SMNVEV (reference sequence). V lost 6 bases and J 8 bases, leaving 10 bases between the germline ends. The CDR3 spans 11 residues. The CDR3, as DNA: TGTGCCAGCAGGACAGTCAAGGAAGCTTTCTTT. Protein product: CASRTVKEAFF.

This clonotype has ten or more counts. Sequence at one end of the junction differs from germline and may be a read error. The chain has TRBV29-1 and TRBJ2-1, with a weak D call TRBD1 (5 bases). The CDR3 contains 11 residues. Germline CDR1 and CDR2: SQVTM and ANQGSEA. The CDR3, as DNA: TGCAGCGTGGAAGGGGTTTATGAGCAGTTCTTC. Protein sequence: CSVEGVYEQFF.

This clonotype was seen at least ten times. V gene TRBV2 combines with J gene TRBJ1-1; D unresolved. V was pared by 8 bases and J by 1 base, with 17 bases between. Germline CDR1 reads SNHLY; CDR2 reads FYNNEI. CDR3 size: 15 residues. CDR3 sequence (DNA): TGTGCCAGCGGTGCTTTAGGTGTTGCGAACACTGAAGCTTTCTTT. Translating gives CASGALGVANTEAFF.

A few counts support this clonotype. Being one base from a much bigger clone, this may be a read error. The chain employs TRBV7-2 and TRBJ1-1; no clear D. V was shortened by 5 bases and J by 6 bases, with 19 bases between the two germline ends. The CDR3 covers 15 residues. Germline values: CDR1 SGHTA, CDR2 FQGNSA. The CDR3 DNA reads TGTACCAGCAGCCCAACCTGGAGCGGGTTCGCTGAAGCTTTCTTT. As protein: CTSSPTWSGFAEAFF.

J is TRBJ2-1 and V is TRBV30; 8 nucleotides align to TRBD2. The CDR3 has 13 residues. With V trimmed by 8 bases and J by 6 bases, 9 bases remained unmatched. Germline CDR1 and CDR2: GTSNPN and SVGIG (reference sequence). The CDR3 bases are TGTGCCGGAATGTACGGGGGGGGCAATGAGCAGTTCTTC. Amino acid sequence: CAGMYGGGNEQFF.

This clonotype was detected only a few times. The V gene is TRBV7-9, the J gene TRBJ1-4, with 8 positions matching TRBD1. The germline V gene has CDR1 SEHNR and CDR2 FQNEAQ (reference sequence). The V gene end was trimmed by 0 bases and the J gene end by 2 bases; junction bases not matched to a gene: 5. The CDR3 has 17 amino acids. The CDR3 spells CASSLAAGGATNEKLFF. The CDR3 DNA follows: TGTGCCAGCAGCTTAGCGGCAGGGGGCGCGACTAATGAAAAACTGTTTTTT.

This clonotype showed up many times. The CDR3 here is CSAIAGGNYGYTF. DNA for the CDR3: TGCAGTGCTATCGCCGGGGGCAACTATGGCTACACCTTC. The genes are TRBV20-1 and TRBJ1-2, with D maybe TRBD1 (6 bases). CDR3 length: 13 residues. The germline V gene encodes CDR1 DFQATT and CDR2 SNEGSKA (reference sequence). The ends were cut back, 4 bases at V and 2 bases at J, with 11 bases in the middle.

This clonotype has more than one count but fewer than ten. This chain uses TRBV5-1 with TRBJ2-7; the match to TRBD1 covers 8 bases. Trimming at V came to 0 bases and at J to 2 bases, leaving 1 base not matched to a gene. The CDR3 totals 14 residues. CDR1 is SGHRS and CDR2 is YFSETQ in the germline V gene. CDR3 sequence (DNA): TGCGCCAGCAGCTTGGAGGGACAGGCCTACGAGCAGTACTTC. Amino acids: CASSLEGQAYEQYF.

This clonotype was found a few times. The chain employs TRBV4-1 and TRBJ2-7; 8 nucleotides line up with TRBD1. Per germline, CDR1 MGHRA and CDR2 YSYEKL. This CDR3 contains 18 residues. V was pared by 3 bases and J by 2 bases, with 15 bases of the junction left unmatched. In DNA form, the CDR3 reads TGCGCCAGCAGCCACGTTAACTTTCTAGGACAGGGTCCCTACGAGCAGTACTTC. Translation: CASSHVNFLGQGPYEQYF.

J is TRBJ1-5 and V is TRBV12-3 or TRBV12-4; 7 nucleotides line up with TRBD1. The CDR3 extends over 14 amino acids. V was clipped by 7 bases and J by 4 bases; unmatched bases: 7. The CDR3 loop is CASTTRGGNQPQHF. For the CDR3, the DNA is TGTGCCAGCACCACCAGGGGGGGGAATCAGCCCCAGCATTTT.

This clonotype was observed many times. The chain carries TRBV12-5 and TRBJ1-1; D is uncertain. Germline V CDR1 and CDR2: LGHNT, FRNRAP. This CDR3 is built from 14 residues. Between the trimmed V and J ends, which lost 4 bases and 3 bases, there was a span of 12 bases. Here the CDR3 DNA reads TGTGCTAGTGGTTCCTCCCGAACCTACACTGAAGCTTTCTTT. Translated, it gives CASGSSRTYTEAFF.

J is TRBJ2-1 and V is TRBV7-9; TRBD2 aligns across 8 bases. The CDR3 length is 15 residues. V gave up 3 bases and J gave up 5 bases; unmatched junction bases: 6. The germline CDR1 and CDR2 sequences are SEHNR and FQNEAQ (reference sequence). In DNA form, the CDR3 reads TGTGCCAGCAGCTTGCTAGCGGGCGATCACAATGAGCAGTTCTTC. Its translation is CASSLLAGDHNEQFF.

This clonotype came up a few times. The chain has TRBV19 and TRBJ1-6; no firm D call. Germline V lookup: CDR1 LNHDA, CDR2 SQIVND (reference sequence). The CDR3 is made up of 16 amino acids. V was cut by 7 bases and J by 4 bases, with 17 bases left in between. CDR3 in amino acids: CASIQGNPRYNSPLHF. The CDR3 DNA sequence: TGTGCCAGTATTCAAGGGAACCCGCGGTATAATTCACCCCTCCACTTT.

The genes are TRBV4-1 and TRBJ1-6, with 7 bases matching TRBD1. Germline values: CDR1 MGHRA, CDR2 YSYEKL. The CDR3 spans 18 residues. The ends lost 0 bases at V and 8 bases at J; junction bases unmatched: 13. The DNA for the CDR3 is TGCGCCAGCAGCCAAGAGACCCCCCTGACAGGGTTTGATTCACCCCTCCACTTT. It yields the protein CASSQETPLTGFDSPLHF.

This clonotype was detected only a few times. The gene calls are TRBV4-1 and TRBJ2-7; D remains unclear. The CDR3 has 13 residues. Trimming took 3 bases from V and 1 from J, leaving 7 bases between them. CDR1 is MGHRA and CDR2 is YSYEKL in the germline V gene. CDR3 nucleotide sequence: TGCGCCAGCAGCCACTATGAATCCTACGAGCAGTACTTC. Its translation: CASSHYESYEQYF.

Ten or more counts support this clonotype. This chain links TRBV28 with TRBJ1-6, with unresolved D. Germline V CDR1 and CDR2: MDHEN, SYDVKM. The CDR3 covers 11 residues. V dropped 8 bases and J dropped 13 bases, with 12 bases sitting between them. The CDR3, as DNA: TGTGCCAGCGGAGTCGGGCGTCCCCTCCACTTT. Amino acid sequence: CASGVGRPLHF.

Of note for this clonotype: A much bigger clone sits one base away, suggesting this may be a read error. The chain carries TRBV6-1 and TRBJ1-1; D might be TRBD1 (5 bases). Germline values: CDR1 MNHNS, CDR2 SASEGT. Trimming removed 7 bases at V and 3 bases at J, with 15 bases between. The CDR3 sequence is 14 residues long. The CDR3 loop is CASKGAAYYTEAFF. The CDR3 nucleotides are TGTGCCAGCAAAGGGGCAGCTTATTACACTGAAGCTTTCTTT.

The chain carries TRBV3-1 and TRBJ2-7; D possibly uses TRBD1 or TRBD2 (6 bases each). Germline V gene sequence: CDR1 LGHDT, CDR2 YNNKEL (reference sequence). This CDR3 comprises 14 residues. Between the trimmed V and J ends, which lost 4 bases and 6 bases, there was a span of 16 bases. CDR3 DNA sequence: TGTGCCAGCAGCCCCCGAACCCGGGGGCTCGAGCAGTACTTC. It is translated as CASSPRTRGLEQYF.

This clonotype was detected only a few times. The V and J genes are TRBV24-1 and TRBJ2-3, with D maybe TRBD2 (6 bases). Trimming pared 6 bases from V and 6 bases from J, leaving 18 bases between. This CDR3 has 15 residues. The V gene's germline CDR1 is KGHDR and CDR2 SFDVKD. The CDR3 region is CATSPEGQGIDTQYF. Written as DNA, the CDR3 is TGTGCCACCAGTCCGGAGGGGCAGGGTATCGATACGCAGTATTTT.